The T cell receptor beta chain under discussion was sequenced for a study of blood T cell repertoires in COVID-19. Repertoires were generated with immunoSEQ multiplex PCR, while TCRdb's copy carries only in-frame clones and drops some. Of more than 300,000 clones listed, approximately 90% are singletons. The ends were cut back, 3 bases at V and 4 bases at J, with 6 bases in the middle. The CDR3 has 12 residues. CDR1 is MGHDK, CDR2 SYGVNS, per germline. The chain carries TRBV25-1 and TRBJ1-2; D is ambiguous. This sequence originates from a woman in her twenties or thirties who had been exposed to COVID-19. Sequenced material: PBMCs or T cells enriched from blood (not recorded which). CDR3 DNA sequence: TGTGCCAGCAGTGACAACATCTATGGCTACACCTTC. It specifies CASSDNIYGYTF.